The sequence of this T cell receptor beta chain was determined in a study of beta chain features in type 1 diabetes. Points from the study as a whole: When Type 1 diabetes patients were examined, their TCRB CDR3s proved moderately but significantly shorter in all four CD4+ subsets. Naive, central memory and Treg TCRB repertoires seemed to resemble each other more closely in patients than they did in healthy donors. The analysis here could not establish whether HLA type shapes TCRB rearrangement.

TCRB transcripts that were expressed got sequenced, as all of the isolated RNA had been reverse transcribed. Naive, central memory and regulatory T cell samples averaged roughly 3.4 million immunoSEQ reads each. Using immunoSEQ multiplex PCR, the repertoire was profiled, and TCRdb retains in-frame clones only, with some absent. The table includes a few hundred thousand clones, around 24% detected once. Concerning this clone: Its cognate antigen is unknown.

Naive, central memory, regulatory and stem cell-like memory cells within the CD4+ compartment were sorted using CD45RO/CCR7/CD25/CD127/CD95/CD27. The sample was naive CD4+ T cells from blood. The clonotype originates from a young woman with type 1 diabetes.

The DNA for the CDR3 is TGTGCCTGGAGTCTCGGGGAGGAGACCCAGTACTTC. Residues: CAWSLGEETQYF. The rearrangement uses TRBV30 and TRBJ2-5, with a possible D match to TRBD2 (5 bases). Deletions cut 2 bases from V and 5 bases from J, with 9 bases between. In germline, CDR1 is GTSNPN, CDR2 SVGIG (reference sequence). The CDR3 has 12 amino acids. Complete variable domain (other parts from reference TRBV30 and TRBJ2-5): SQTIHQWPATLVQPVGSPLSLECTVEGTSNPNLYWYRQAAGRGLQLLFYSVGIGQISSEVPQNLSASRPQDRQFILSSKKLLLSDSGFYLCAWSLGEETQYFGPGTRLLVL.